These 11 T cell receptor beta chains came from one sample sequenced in a study. TCRdb analysed the RT-PCR reads with MiXCR anew, one entry per CDR3 protein. The sample has 650,000 to 800,000 distinct CDR3 sequences; 13% to 15% are singletons. The sample was memory CD4+ T cells from blood. The receptors were sampled from a female donor in good health, serving as a healthy control.

This clonotype was seen more than once but under ten times. The chain combines TRBV15 with TRBJ1-1; D unresolved. V gave up 5 bases and J gave up 4 bases, with 8 bases separating them. This CDR3 has 12 residues. From germline, CDR1 is LNHNV and CDR2 YYDKDF (reference sequence). The CDR3 reads CATSPRFTEAFF. In DNA, the CDR3 is TGTGCCACCAGCCCCCGCTTCACTGAAGCTTTCTTT.

This clonotype occurred many times. V and J are TRBV29-1 and TRBJ1-2; perhaps TRBD1 as D (5 bases). The CDR3 contains 14 residues. The ends were cut back, 2 bases at V and 4 bases at J, with 14 bases in the middle. Per germline, CDR1 SQVTM and CDR2 ANQGSEA. Here the CDR3 reads CSVERAGLGYGYTF. CDR3 bases: TGCAGCGTTGAACGTGCAGGGTTGGGCTATGGCTACACCTTC.

The V call is TRBV28, the J call TRBJ2-1, with D hard to call. The CDR3 contains 13 residues. V was clipped by 3 bases and J by 4 bases, with 7 bases between them. CDR1 MDHEN and CDR2 SYDVKM come from the germline V gene. The CDR3 DNA is TGTGCCAGCAGTTTCCTCCCTTACAATGAGCAGTTCTTC. Its translation is CASSFLPYNEQFF.

This clonotype was counted between two and nine times. V usage is TRBV18 and J usage is TRBJ2-1, with unresolved D. CDR1 and CDR2 (germline): KGHSH, LQKENI. This CDR3 contains 14 residues. The germline V and J ends were trimmed by 3 bases and 8 bases, with 14 bases remaining between them. The CDR3 nucleotides read TGTGCCAGCTCACCGGCACTTAGAGCCGATGAGCAGTTCTTC. Protein product: CASSPALRADEQFF.

Here the CDR3 DNA reads TGTGCCAGCTCGCCCAACTCTCAAGGTGAAAAACTGTTTTTT. Protein sequence: CASSPNSQGEKLFF. The rearrangement links TRBV18 to TRBJ1-4; D is undetermined. Germline V CDR1 and CDR2: KGHSH, LQKENI. This CDR3 contains 14 residues. Trimming left V 6 bases short and J 7 bases short, with 15 bases between.

This clonotype has more than one count but fewer than ten. This chain connects TRBV7-2 to TRBJ1-2, with D perhaps matching TRBD1 (5 bases). CDR1 is SGHTA and CDR2 is FQGNSA in the germline V gene. The CDR3 covers 14 residues. V gave up 5 bases and J gave up 3 bases, with 13 bases separating them. CDR3 amino acids: CASSTGTGHYGYTF. In DNA form, the CDR3 reads TGTGCCAGCAGCACCGGGACCGGCCACTATGGCTACACCTTC.

This clonotype was observed at least ten times. The gene calls are TRBV20-1 and TRBJ2-5; D is perhaps TRBD2 (5 bases). In germline, CDR1 is DFQATT, CDR2 SNEGSKA (reference sequence). V lost 6 bases, J lost 4 bases, and 12 bases lay in between. The CDR3 is made up of 12 amino acids. The CDR3 DNA reads as TGCAGTGCGGAGAGGGCCAGAGAGACCCAGTACTTC. The encoded protein is CSAERARETQYF.

This clonotype was counted a single time. Written as DNA, the CDR3 is TGCAGTGCACATAAAAGGTCCGGGGAGCTGTTTTTT. Translating it yields CSAHKRSGELFF. The gene calls are TRBV20-1 and TRBJ2-2; D call uncertain. The CDR3 covers 12 residues. CDR1 is DFQATT and CDR2 is SNEGSKA in the germline V gene (reference sequence). Between the trimmed V and J ends, which lost 6 bases and 6 bases, there was a span of 11 bases.

This rearrangement joins TRBV30 to TRBJ2-5; TRBD2 matches at 12 bases. In germline, CDR1 is GTSNPN, CDR2 SVGIG (reference sequence). V dropped 4 bases and J dropped 5; count of bases not matched to a gene: 5. This CDR3 has 14 amino acids. CDR3 residues: CAWTSGRGTETQYF. The CDR3 coding sequence is TGTGCCTGGACTAGCGGGAGGGGGACGGAGACCCAGTACTTC.

This clonotype has a count of ten or more. The chain couples TRBV6-5 to TRBJ1-5; D perhaps matches TRBD1 (5 bases). CDR3 size: 14 residues. Germline loops: CDR1 MNHEY, CDR2 SVGAGI. With 2 bases removed from V and 5 bases from J, the gap between germline ends came to 10 bases. The CDR3 sequence is CASSYGGGYQPQHF. For the CDR3, the DNA is TGTGCCAGCAGTTACGGTGGGGGGTATCAGCCCCAGCATTTT.

V and J are TRBV6-1 and TRBJ2-7; 12 positions match TRBD1. Germline loops: CDR1 MNHNS, CDR2 SASEGT. Trimming at V came to 1 base and at J to 6 bases, leaving 10 bases not matched to a gene. The CDR3 length is 17 residues. CDR3 sequence: CASSEGFAGQGAGEQYF. For the CDR3, the DNA is TGTGCCAGCAGTGAAGGGTTTGCGGGACAGGGGGCAGGCGAGCAGTACTTC.